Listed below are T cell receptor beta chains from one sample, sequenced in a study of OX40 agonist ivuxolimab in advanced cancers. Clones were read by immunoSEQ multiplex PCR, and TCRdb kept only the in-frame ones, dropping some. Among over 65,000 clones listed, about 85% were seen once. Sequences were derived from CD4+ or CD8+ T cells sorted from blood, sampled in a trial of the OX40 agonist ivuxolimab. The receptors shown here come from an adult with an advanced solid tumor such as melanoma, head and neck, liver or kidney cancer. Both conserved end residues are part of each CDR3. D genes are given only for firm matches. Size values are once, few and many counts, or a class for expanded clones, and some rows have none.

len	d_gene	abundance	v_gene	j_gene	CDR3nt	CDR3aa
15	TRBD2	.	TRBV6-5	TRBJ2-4	TGTGCCAGCAGTGACTCCGGGACTAGTGACGGCATTCAGTACTTC	CASSDSGTSDGIQYF
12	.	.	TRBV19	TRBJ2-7	TGTGCCAGTAAGGACGTGGTGGGGGAGCAGTACTTC	CASKDVVGEQYF
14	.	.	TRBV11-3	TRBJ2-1	TGTGCCAGCAGTCCCCTCCCATCCTTCGGGGAGCAGTTCTTC	CASSPLPSFGEQFF
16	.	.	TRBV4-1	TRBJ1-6	TGCGCCAGCAGCCAAGAAAAGGGACGGTATAATTCACCCCTCCACTTT	CASSQEKGRYNSPLHF
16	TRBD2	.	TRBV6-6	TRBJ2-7	TGTGCCAGCAGTTACAACGGGGGAGGGTCCTCCTACGAGCAGTACTTC	CASSYNGGGSSYEQYF
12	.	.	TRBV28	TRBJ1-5	TGTGCCAGCAGCGGGCCCGACTGGCCCCAGCATTTT	CASSGPDWPQHF
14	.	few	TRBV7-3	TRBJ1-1	TGTGCCAGCAGCCTTCGGATGTTGAACACTGAAGCTTTCTTT	CASSLRMLNTEAFF
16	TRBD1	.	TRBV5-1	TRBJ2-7	TGCGCCAGCAGCTTGGGGGGACAGGGTAATGTCTACGAGCAGTACTTC	CASSLGGQGNVYEQYF
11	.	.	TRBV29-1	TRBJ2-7	TGCAGCGTTGGGGGGATCGACGAGCAGTACTTC	CSVGGIDEQYF
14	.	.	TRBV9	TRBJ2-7	TGTGCCAGCAGCGTAAATCCTAGCGTCTACGAGCAGTACTTC	CASSVNPSVYEQYF
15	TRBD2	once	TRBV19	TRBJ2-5	TGTGCCAGTAGTTCTACTAGCGGGGGGAAAGAGACCCAGTACTTC	CASSSTSGGKETQYF
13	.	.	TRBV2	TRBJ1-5	TGTGCCAGCAGTGAAGCGCACCGAGAGCCCCAGCATTTT	CASSEAHREPQHF
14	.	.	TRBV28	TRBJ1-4	TGTGCCAGCAGTTTCTTCCACGGCGGTGAAAAACTGTTTTTT	CASSFFHGGEKLFF